This TCR beta chain was sequenced in a study of T cells after posttransplantation cyclophosphamide. V trimming: 3 bases; J trimming: 0 bases; junction bases outside the gene matches: 4. The CDR3 is made up of 15 amino acids. Looked up from germline, CDR1 is MDHEN and CDR2 is SYDVKM. Here immunoSEQ multiplex PCR was the method, and the copy in TCRdb shows in-frame clones only, minus some. The data show some 10,000 clones, with none appearing a single time. Treatment was busulfan-fludarabine conditioning, a marrow graft, and cyclophosphamide on days +3 and +4. The table lists this clone with many counts.

The source was PBMCs, collected after allogeneic stem cell transplant with posttransplant cyclophosphamide. The chain employs TRBV28 and TRBJ2-7; 8 bases agree with TRBD2. This clonotype was sampled from a female patient aged 40-50 years who received an allogeneic stem cell transplant from a related donor, was CMV-positive, and had no GVHD. Some T cells may be the graft donor's. CDR3 amino acids: CASSLAGGISYEQYF. The CDR3 coding sequence is TGTGCCAGCAGTTTGGCGGGGGGAATCTCCTACGAGCAGTACTTC.